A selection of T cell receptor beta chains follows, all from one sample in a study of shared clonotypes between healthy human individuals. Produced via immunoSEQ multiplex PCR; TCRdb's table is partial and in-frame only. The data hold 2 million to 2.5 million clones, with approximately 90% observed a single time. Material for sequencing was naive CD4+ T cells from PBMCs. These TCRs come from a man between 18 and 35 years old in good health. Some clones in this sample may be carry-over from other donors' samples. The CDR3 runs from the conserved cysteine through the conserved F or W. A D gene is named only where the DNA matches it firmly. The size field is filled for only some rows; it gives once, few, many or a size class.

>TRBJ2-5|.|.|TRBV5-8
CASSLGSVIQETQYF
TGTGCCAGCAGCTTGGGCTCGGTAATCCAAGAGACCCAGTACTTC
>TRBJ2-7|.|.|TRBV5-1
CASSSRDGAYEQYF
TGCGCCAGCAGCTCTAGGGACGGAGCCTACGAGCAGTACTTC
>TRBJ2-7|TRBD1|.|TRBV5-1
CASSLEPPDRGHEQYF
TGCGCCAGCAGCTTGGAACCACCGGACAGGGGCCACGAGCAGTACTTC
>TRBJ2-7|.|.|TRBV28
CASSSIYEQYF
TGTGCCAGCAGTTCAATCTACGAGCAGTACTTC
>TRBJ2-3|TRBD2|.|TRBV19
CASSPAGGADTQYF
TGTGCCAGTAGTCCAGCGGGAGGAGCAGATACGCAGTATTTT
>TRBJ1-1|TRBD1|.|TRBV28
CASRLPGQLNTEAFF
TGTGCCAGCAGGTTACCGGGACAGTTGAACACTGAAGCTTTCTTT
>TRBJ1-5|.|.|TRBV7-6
CASSSYQGGNQPQHF
TGTGCCAGCAGCTCATACCAGGGAGGCAATCAGCCCCAGCATTTT
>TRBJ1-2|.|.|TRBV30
CARIGRLAHGYTF
TGTGCCCGGATTGGGAGGTTGGCGCATGGCTACACCTTC
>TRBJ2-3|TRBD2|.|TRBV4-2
CASSPSSGRGGTDTQYF
TGTGCCAGCAGCCCCTCTAGCGGGAGGGGTGGCACAGATACGCAGTATTTT
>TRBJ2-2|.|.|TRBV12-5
CASGREETGLEKIANTGELFF
TGTGCTAGTGGTCGAGAGGAAACAGGGCTGGAGAAAATCGCGAACACCGGGGAGCTGTTTTTT
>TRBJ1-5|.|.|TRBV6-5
CASSYNRDSNQPQHF
TGTGCCAGCAGTTACAACAGGGATAGCAATCAGCCCCAGCATTTT
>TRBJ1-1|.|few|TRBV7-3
CASSLEANTEAFF
TGTGCCAGCAGCTTAGAGGCGAACACTGAAGCTTTCTTT
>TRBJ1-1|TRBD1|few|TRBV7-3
CASSSGTAEAFF
TGTGCCAGCAGCTCCGGGACAGCTGAAGCTTTCTTT
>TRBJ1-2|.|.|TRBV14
CASSQDEGGYTF
TGTGCCAGCAGCCAAGATGAGGGCGGCTACACCTTC
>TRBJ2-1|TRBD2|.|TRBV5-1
CASSSGLAEGYNEQFF
TGCGCCAGCAGCTCGGGACTAGCGGAGGGATACAATGAGCAGTTCTTC
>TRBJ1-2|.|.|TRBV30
CAWSVTDYGYTF
TGTGCCTGGAGTGTAACAGACTATGGCTACACCTTC
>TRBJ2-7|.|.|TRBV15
CATSRDQGRDKSYEQYF
TGTGCCACCAGCAGAGACCAGGGCAGGGACAAATCCTACGAGCAGTACTTC
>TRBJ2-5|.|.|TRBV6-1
CASSEGGYGVAQYF
TGTGCCAGCAGTGAAGGCGGGTATGGAGTAGCGCAGTACTTC
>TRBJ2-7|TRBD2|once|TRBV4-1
CASSQTSGRIYEQYF
TGCGCCAGCAGCCAGACTAGCGGGAGAATTTACGAGCAGTACTTC
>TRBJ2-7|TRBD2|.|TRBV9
CASSVGEGALLVSEQYF
TGTGCCAGCAGCGTAGGGGAGGGAGCACTACTGGTTTCCGAGCAGTACTTC
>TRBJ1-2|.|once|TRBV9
CASTPGRGDPGYGYTF
TGTGCCAGCACCCCAGGGAGAGGTGATCCCGGGTATGGCTACACCTTC
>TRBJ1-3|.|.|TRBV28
CASSDRTSGNTIYF
TGTGCCAGCAGCGACAGGACCTCTGGAAACACCATATATTTT
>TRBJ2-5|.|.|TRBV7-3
CASSSGGTQYF
TGTGCCAGCAGCTCTGGAGGGACCCAGTACTTC
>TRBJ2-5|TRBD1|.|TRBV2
CASSYHKTGVETQYF
TGTGCCAGCAGCTACCATAAGACAGGGGTAGAGACCCAGTACTTC
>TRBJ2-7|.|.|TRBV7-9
CASSLGGRAVPYEQYF
TGTGCCAGCAGCTTAGGCGGCAGGGCCGTTCCCTACGAGCAGTACTTC
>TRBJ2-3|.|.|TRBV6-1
CASRSGAPPPDTQYF
TGTGCCAGCAGATCTGGGGCGCCACCCCCAGATACGCAGTATTTT
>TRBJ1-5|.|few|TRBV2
CASSEDNQPQHF
TGTGCCAGCAGCGAAGACAATCAGCCCCAGCATTTT
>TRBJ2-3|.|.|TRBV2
CASSELSLAKTDTQYF
TGTGCCAGCAGTGAATTAAGCCTAGCGAAAACAGATACGCAGTATTTT
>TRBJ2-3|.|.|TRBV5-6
CASSFGTAILSTDTQYF
TGTGCCAGCAGCTTTGGTACCGCCATCCTTAGCACAGATACGCAGTATTTT
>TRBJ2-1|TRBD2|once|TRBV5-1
CASSSVAGASGEQFF
TGCGCCAGCAGCTCAGTAGCGGGAGCGTCCGGGGAGCAGTTCTTC